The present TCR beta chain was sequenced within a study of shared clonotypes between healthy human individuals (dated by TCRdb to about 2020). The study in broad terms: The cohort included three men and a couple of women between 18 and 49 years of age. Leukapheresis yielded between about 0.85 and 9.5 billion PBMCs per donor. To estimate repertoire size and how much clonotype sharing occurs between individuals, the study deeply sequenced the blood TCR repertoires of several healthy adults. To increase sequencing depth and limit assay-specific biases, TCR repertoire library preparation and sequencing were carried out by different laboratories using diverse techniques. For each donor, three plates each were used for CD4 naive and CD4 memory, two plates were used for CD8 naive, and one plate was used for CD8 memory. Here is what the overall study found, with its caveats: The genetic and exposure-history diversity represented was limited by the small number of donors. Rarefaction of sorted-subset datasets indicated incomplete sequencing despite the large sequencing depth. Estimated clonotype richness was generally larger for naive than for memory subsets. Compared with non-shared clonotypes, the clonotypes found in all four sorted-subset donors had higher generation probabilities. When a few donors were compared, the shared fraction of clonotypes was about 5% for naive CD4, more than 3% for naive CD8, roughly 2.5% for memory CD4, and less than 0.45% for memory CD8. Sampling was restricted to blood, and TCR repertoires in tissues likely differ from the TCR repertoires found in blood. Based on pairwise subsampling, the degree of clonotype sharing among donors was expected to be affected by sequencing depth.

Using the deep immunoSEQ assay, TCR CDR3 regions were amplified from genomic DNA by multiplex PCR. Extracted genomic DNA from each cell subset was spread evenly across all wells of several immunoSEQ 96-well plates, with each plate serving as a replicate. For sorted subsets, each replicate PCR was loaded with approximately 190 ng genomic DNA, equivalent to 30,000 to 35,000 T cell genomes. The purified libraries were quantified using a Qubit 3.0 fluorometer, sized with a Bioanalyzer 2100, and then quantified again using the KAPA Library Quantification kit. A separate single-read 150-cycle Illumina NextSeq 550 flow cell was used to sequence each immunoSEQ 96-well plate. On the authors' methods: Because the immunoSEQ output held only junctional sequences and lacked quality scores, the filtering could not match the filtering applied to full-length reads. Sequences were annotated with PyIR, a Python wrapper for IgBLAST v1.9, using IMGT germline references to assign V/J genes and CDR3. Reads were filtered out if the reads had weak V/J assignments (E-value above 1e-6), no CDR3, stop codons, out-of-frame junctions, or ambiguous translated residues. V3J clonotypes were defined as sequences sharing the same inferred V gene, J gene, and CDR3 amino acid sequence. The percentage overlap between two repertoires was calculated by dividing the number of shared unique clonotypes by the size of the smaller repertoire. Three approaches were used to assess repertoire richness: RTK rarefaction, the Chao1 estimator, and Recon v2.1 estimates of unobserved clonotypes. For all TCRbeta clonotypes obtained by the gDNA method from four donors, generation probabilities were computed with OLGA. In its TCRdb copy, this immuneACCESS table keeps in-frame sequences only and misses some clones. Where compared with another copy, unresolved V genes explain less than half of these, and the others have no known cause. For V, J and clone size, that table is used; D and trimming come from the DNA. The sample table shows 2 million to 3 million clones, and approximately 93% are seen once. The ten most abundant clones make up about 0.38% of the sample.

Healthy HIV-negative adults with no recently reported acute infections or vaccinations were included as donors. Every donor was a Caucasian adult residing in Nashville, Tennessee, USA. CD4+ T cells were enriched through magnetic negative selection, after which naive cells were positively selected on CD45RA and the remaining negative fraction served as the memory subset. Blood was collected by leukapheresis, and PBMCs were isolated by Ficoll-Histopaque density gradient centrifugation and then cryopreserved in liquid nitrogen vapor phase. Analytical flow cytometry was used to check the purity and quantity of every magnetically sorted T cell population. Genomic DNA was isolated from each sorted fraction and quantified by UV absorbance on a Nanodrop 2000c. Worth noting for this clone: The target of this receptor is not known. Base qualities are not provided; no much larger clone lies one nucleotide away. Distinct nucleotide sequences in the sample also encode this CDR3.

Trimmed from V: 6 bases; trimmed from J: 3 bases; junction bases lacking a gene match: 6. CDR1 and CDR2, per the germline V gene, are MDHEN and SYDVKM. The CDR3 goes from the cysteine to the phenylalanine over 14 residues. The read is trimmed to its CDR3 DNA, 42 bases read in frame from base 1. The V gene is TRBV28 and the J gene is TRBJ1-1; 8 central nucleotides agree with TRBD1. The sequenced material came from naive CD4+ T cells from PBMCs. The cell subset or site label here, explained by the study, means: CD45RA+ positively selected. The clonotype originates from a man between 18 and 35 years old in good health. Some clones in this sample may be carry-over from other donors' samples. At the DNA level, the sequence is TGTGCCAGCAGCTCCGGGACAGGCTACACTGAAGCTTTCTTT. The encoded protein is CASSSGTGYTEAFF.